The source of this TCR beta chain is a study of blood T cell repertoires in COVID-19. The table lists this clone with a count of one. The protocol was immunoSEQ multiplex PCR, while the TCRdb copy is restricted to in-frame clones and leaves out a portion. The sample records about 270,000 clones, 75% to 90% being singletons. Source material: PBMCs or T cells enriched from blood (not recorded which). This clonotype originated in a young woman who had recovered from COVID-19.

Written as DNA, the CDR3 is TGTGCCAGCCCGGGACAGGCGTTGGAAGGCTACACCTTC. Its protein is CASPGQALEGYTF. The chain has TRBV12-3 or TRBV12-4 and TRBJ1-2, with 8 bases matching TRBD1. The CDR3 totals 13 residues. With V trimmed by 8 bases and J by 8 bases, 10 bases remained unmatched.